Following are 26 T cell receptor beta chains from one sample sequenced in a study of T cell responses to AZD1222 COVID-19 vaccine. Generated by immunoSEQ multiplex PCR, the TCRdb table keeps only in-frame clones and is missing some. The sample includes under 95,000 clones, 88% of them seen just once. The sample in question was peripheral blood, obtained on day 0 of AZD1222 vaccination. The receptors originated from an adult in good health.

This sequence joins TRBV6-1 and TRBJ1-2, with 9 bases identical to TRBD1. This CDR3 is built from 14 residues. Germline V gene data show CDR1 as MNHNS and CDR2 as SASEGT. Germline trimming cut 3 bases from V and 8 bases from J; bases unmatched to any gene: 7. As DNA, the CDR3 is TGTGCCAGCAGTGACGCTTTCACAGGGGGCGGCTACACCTTC. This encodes CASSDAFTGGGYTF.

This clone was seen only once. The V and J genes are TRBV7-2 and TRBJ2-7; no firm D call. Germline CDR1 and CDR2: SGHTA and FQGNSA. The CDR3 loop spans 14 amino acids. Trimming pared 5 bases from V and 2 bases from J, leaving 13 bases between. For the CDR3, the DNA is TGTGCCAGCAGCCTCCCCCCGCGGCCCTACGAGCAGTACTTC. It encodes CASSLPPRPYEQYF. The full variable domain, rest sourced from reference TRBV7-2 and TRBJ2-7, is GAGVSQSPSNKVTEKGKDVELRCDPISGHTALYWYRQSLGQGLEFLIYFQGNSAPDKSGLPSDRFSAERTGGSVSTLTIQRTQQEDSAVYLCASSLPPRPYEQYFGPGTRLTVT.

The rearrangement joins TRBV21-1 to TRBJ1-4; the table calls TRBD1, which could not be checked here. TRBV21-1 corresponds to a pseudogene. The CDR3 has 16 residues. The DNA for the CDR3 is TGTGCCAGCAGCTCCCGGGACAGGGGGCTATATGAAAAACTGTTTTTT. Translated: CASSSRDRGLYEKLFF.

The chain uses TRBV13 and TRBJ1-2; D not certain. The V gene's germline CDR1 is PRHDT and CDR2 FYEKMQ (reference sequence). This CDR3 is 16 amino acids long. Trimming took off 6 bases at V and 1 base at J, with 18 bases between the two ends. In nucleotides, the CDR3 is TGTGCCAGCAGTCCGTCGGGTTGGGTACATAACTATGGCTACACCTTC. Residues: CASSPSGWVHNYGYTF.

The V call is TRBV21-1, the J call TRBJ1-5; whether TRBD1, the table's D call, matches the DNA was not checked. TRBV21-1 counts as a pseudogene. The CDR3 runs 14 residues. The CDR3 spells CASRRQYSNQPQHF. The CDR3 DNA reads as TGTGCCAGCAGAAGACAGTATAGCAATCAGCCCCAGCATTTT.

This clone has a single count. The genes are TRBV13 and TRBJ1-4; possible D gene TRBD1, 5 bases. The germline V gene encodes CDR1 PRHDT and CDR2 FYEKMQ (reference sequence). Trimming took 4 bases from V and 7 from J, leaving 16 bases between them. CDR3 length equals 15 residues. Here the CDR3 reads CASSSRTSRGEKLFF. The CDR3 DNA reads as TGTGCCAGCAGCTCTCGGACATCGAGGGGTGAAAAACTGTTTTTT.

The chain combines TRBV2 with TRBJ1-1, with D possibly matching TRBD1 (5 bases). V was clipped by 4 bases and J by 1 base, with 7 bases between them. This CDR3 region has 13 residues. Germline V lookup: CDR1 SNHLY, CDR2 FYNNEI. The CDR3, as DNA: TGTGCCAGCAGTGGGGACGGGAACACTGAAGCTTTCTTT. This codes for CASSGDGNTEAFF.

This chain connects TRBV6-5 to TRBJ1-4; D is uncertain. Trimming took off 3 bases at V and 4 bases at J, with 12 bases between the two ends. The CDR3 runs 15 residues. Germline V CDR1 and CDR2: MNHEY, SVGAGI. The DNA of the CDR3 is TGTGCCAGCAGTTATTCAGGCAGACTTAATGAAAAACTGTTTTTT. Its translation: CASSYSGRLNEKLFF.

CDR3 sequence (DNA): TGCAGCGTTGAAGTCCCGGGAACTGGAAACACCATATATTTT. Protein product: CSVEVPGTGNTIYF. This rearrangement joins TRBV29-1 to TRBJ1-3, with D unresolved. This CDR3 contains 14 residues. Germline V gives CDR1 SQVTM, CDR2 ANQGSEA. The V end lost 1 base, the J end lost 2 bases, and 9 bases lay between the germline ends.

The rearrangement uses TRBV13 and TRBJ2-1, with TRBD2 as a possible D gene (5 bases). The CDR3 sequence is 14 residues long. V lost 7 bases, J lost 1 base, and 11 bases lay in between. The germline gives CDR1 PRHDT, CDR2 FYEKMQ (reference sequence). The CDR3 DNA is TGTGCCAGCACCCTGTGGACTTCCTACAATGAGCAGTTCTTC. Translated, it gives CASTLWTSYNEQFF.

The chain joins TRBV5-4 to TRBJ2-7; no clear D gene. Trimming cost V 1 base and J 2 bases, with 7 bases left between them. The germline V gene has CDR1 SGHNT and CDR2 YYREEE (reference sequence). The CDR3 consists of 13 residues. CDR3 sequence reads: CASSLRPTYEQYF. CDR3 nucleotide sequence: TGTGCCAGCAGCTTGCGGCCCACCTACGAGCAGTACTTC. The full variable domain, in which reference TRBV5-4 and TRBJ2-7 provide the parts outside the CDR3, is ETGVTQSPTHLIKTRGQQVTLRCSSQSGHNTVSWYQQALGQGPQFIFQYYREEENGRGNFPPRFSGLQFPNYSSELNVNALELDDSALYLCASSLRPTYEQYFGPGTRLTVT.

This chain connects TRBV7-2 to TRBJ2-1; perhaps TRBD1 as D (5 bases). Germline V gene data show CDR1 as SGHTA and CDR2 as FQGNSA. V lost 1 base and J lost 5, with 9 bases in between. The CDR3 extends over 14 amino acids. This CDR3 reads CASSLGTLNNEQFF. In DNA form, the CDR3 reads TGTGCCAGCAGCTTAGGGACACTGAACAATGAGCAGTTCTTC.

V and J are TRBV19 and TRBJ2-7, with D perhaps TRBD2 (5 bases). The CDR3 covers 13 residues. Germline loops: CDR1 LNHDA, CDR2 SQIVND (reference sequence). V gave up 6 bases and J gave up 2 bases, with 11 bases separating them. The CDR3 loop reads CASRNGMTYEQYF. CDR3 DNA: TGTGCCAGTAGAAACGGGATGACCTACGAGCAGTACTTC.

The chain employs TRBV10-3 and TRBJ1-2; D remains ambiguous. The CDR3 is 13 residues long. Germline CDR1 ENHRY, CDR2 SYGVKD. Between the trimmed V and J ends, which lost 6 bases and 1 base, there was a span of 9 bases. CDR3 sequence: CAISPDGNYGYTF. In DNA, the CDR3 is TGTGCCATCAGCCCGGACGGTAACTATGGCTACACCTTC.

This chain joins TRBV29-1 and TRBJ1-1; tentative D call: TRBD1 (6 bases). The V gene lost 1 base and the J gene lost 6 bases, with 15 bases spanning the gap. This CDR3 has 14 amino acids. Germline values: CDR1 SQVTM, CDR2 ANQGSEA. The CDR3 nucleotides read TGCAGCGTTGAAGGTGCAGGGCCAGGGGCTGAAGCTTTCTTT. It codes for CSVEGAGPGAEAFF.

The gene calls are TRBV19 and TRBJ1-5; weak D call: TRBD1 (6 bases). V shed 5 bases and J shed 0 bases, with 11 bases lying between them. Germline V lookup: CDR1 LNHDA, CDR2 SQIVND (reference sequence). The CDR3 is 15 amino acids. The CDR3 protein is CASSVTGSSNQPQHF. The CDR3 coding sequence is TGTGCCAGTAGTGTTACAGGGAGTAGCAATCAGCCCCAGCATTTT.

The CDR3 coding sequence is TGTGCCAGCAGTTTACTACCGGGCGGGGGGGGTCAAACCACTCACAAGGTCAAGTATTTT. Translated: CASSLLPGGGGQTTHKVKYF. The chain combines TRBV28 with TRBJ2-3; 9 bases are a match to TRBD2. The V and J ends lost 2 bases and 13 bases, in that order; junction bases with no gene match: 28. The germline gives CDR1 MDHEN, CDR2 SYDVKM. The CDR3 totals 20 residues.

CDR3 sequence reads: CASSRVSLNEQFF. The CDR3 DNA is TGTGCCAGCTCTAGAGTCTCCCTCAATGAGCAGTTCTTC. The chain recombines TRBV9 with TRBJ2-1, with D unclear. This CDR3 has 13 residues. Germline assignment: CDR1 SGDLS and CDR2 YYNGEE. V was pared by 7 bases and J by 6 bases, with 14 bases between.

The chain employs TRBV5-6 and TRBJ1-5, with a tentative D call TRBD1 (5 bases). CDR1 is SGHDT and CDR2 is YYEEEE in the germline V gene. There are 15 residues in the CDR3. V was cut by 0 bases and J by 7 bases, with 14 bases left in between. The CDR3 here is CASSLVSQGEQPQHF. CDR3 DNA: TGTGCCAGCAGCTTGGTCTCTCAGGGCGAACAGCCCCAGCATTTT. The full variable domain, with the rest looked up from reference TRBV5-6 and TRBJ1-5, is DAGVTQSPTHLIKTRGQQVTLRCSPKSGHDTVSWYQQALGQGPQFIFQYYEEEERQRGNFPDRFSGHQFPNYSSELNVNALLLGDSALYLCASSLVSQGEQPQHFGDGTRLSIL.

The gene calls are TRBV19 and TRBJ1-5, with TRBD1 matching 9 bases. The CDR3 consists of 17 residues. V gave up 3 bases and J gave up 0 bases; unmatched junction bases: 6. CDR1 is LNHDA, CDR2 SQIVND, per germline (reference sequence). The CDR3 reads CASSIGTGSNSNQPQHF. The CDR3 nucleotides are TGTGCCAGTAGTATCGGGACAGGGAGCAATAGCAATCAGCCCCAGCATTTT.

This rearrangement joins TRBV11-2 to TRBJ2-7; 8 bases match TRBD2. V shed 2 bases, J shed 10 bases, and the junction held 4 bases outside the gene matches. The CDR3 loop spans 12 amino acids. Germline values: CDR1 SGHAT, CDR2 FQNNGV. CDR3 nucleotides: TGTGCCAGCAGCTTAAGTGCGGGAGGTCAGTACTTC. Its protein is CASSLSAGGQYF.

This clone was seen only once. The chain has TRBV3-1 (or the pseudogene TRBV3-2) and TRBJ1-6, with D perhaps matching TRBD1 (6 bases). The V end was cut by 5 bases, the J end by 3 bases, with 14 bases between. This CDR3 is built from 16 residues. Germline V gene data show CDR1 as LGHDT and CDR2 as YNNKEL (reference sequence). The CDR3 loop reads CASSRPDRSYNSPLHF. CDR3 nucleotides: TGTGCCAGCAGCAGGCCCGACAGGAGCTATAATTCACCCCTCCACTTT.

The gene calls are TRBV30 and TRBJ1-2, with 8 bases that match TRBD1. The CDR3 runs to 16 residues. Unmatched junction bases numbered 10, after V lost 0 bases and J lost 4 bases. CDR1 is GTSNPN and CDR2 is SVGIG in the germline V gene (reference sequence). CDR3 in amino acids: CAWSVVGTGGGYGYTF. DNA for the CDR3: TGTGCCTGGAGTGTTGTGGGCACAGGGGGGGGCTATGGCTACACCTTC.

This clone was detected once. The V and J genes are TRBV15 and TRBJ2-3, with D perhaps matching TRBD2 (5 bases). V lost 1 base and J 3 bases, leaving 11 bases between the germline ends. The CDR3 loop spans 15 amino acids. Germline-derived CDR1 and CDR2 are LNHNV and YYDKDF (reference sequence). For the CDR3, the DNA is TGTGCCACCAGCAGAGCGGGGATTTTAACAGATACGCAGTATTTT. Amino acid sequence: CATSRAGILTDTQYF.

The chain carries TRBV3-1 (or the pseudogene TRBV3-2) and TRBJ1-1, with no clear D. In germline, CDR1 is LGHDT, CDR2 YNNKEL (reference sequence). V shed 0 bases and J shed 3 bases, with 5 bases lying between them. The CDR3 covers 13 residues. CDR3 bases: TGTGCCAGCAGCCAAGAGGTCTACACTGAAGCTTTCTTT. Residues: CASSQEVYTEAFF.

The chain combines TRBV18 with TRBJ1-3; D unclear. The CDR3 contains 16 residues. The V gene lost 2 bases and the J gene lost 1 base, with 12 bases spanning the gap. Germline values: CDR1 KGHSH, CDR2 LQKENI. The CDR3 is CASSPSQLTSGNTIYF. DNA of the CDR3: TGTGCCAGCTCACCAAGTCAGCTTACTTCTGGAAACACCATATATTTT.